The 11 T cell receptor beta chains presented below share a single source sample, sequenced in a study of blood T cell repertoires in COVID-19. The repertoire was sequenced with immunoSEQ multiplex PCR; TCRdb's copy has only in-frame clones and lacks some. The table has tens of thousands of clones, 85% seen once; the top ten hold around 3.3%. The material sequenced was peripheral blood. These receptors were obtained from a man aged 45-65 years with acute or convalescent COVID-19.

The V gene is TRBV7-9, the J gene TRBJ1-2; 8 bases map to TRBD1. Germline lookup yields CDR1 SEHNR and CDR2 FQNEAQ (reference sequence). The CDR3 has 13 amino acids. Unmatched junction bases numbered 4, after V lost 2 bases and J lost 8 bases. The CDR3: CASSLQGAGGYTF. In DNA form, the CDR3 reads TGTGCCAGCAGCTTACAGGGGGCGGGAGGCTACACCTTC.

The CDR3 DNA sequence: TGTGCCAGCAGCTGGGCCCCTCCCGGGGTCACCGGGGAGCTGTTTTTT. Translation: CASSWAPPGVTGELFF. The V and J genes are TRBV5-5 and TRBJ2-2; a possible D gene is TRBD2 (5 bases). The CDR3 spans 16 residues. V was pared by 3 bases and J by 4 bases, with 16 bases between. Germline CDR1 is SGHKS and CDR2 is YYEKEE (reference sequence).

The chain links TRBV30 to TRBJ1-1; the D gene is possibly TRBD1 (5 bases). The CDR3 is made up of 14 amino acids. The germline CDR1 and CDR2 sequences are GTSNPN and SVGIG (reference sequence). V was pared by 2 bases and J by 3 bases, with 13 bases between. The CDR3 region is CAWSKRTGDTEAFF. CDR3 sequence (DNA): TGTGCCTGGAGTAAACGAACAGGCGACACTGAAGCTTTCTTT.

This chain connects TRBV7-2 to TRBJ1-4, with 7 positions matching TRBD1. After removal of 2 bases from V and 6 bases from J, the junction contained 9 bases not matched to a gene. The CDR3 is made up of 16 amino acids. Per the germline V gene, CDR1 is SGHTA and CDR2 is FQGNSA. In DNA, the CDR3 is TGTGCCAGCAGCTTATCTCGACAGGGCGCCTATGAAAAACTGTTTTTT. It specifies CASSLSRQGAYEKLFF.

Concerning this clone: This CDR3 is also generated by other DNA sequences in the sample. The V and J genes are TRBV6-4 and TRBJ2-1, with D unclear. CDR3 length: 13 residues. In germline, CDR1 is MRHNA, CDR2 SNTAGT. V gave up 3 bases and J gave up 10 bases, with 13 bases separating them. The DNA of the CDR3 is TGTGCCAGCAGTGAGTACTCCCTTGCGGAGCAGTTCTTC. This gives the protein CASSEYSLAEQFF.

The chain couples TRBV28 to TRBJ1-2; 8 nucleotides align to TRBD1. From germline, CDR1 is MDHEN and CDR2 SYDVKM. The CDR3 extends over 14 amino acids. Unmatched junction bases numbered 2, after V lost 2 bases and J lost 3 bases. CDR3 loop: CASSLVGQDYGYTF. In DNA, the CDR3 is TGTGCCAGCAGTTTAGTGGGACAGGACTATGGCTACACCTTC.

For the CDR3, the DNA is TGTGCCAGCAGCCCCAAATTCGCCGGTGGGACAGCAAGCAATCAGCCCCAGCATTTT. It is translated as CASSPKFAGGTASNQPQHF. The J gene is TRBJ1-5, the V gene TRBV5-5; 7 bases are a match to TRBD1. Germline assignment: CDR1 SGHKS and CDR2 YYEKEE (reference sequence). With 4 bases clipped from V and 1 base from J, the junction kept 17 bases outside the gene matches. The CDR3 contains 19 residues.

This chain uses TRBV27 with TRBJ2-3; weak D call: TRBD2 (5 bases). This CDR3 region has 13 residues. The V gene lost 3 bases and the J gene lost 6 bases, with 10 bases spanning the gap. Germline V gene lookup returns CDR1 MNHEY and CDR2 SMNVEV (reference sequence). CDR3 nucleotides: TGTGCCAGCAGTTTCCGGGAATCTGATACGCAGTATTTT. It encodes CASSFRESDTQYF.

The chain couples TRBV28 to TRBJ1-4, with 9 bases matching TRBD1. Germline V gene data show CDR1 as MDHEN and CDR2 as SYDVKM. The CDR3 sequence is 15 residues long. V trimming: 4 bases; J trimming: 7 bases; junction bases outside the gene matches: 7. CDR3 coding DNA: TGTGCCAGCAGTTCCCTGACAGGGGGGAGTGAAAAACTGTTTTTT. Protein product: CASSSLTGGSEKLFF. Supplemented by reference TRBV28 and TRBJ1-4, the full variable domain reads DVKVTQSSRYLVKRTGEKVFLECVQDMDHENMFWYRQDPGLGLRLIYFSYDVKMKEKGDIPEGYSVSREKKERFSLILESASTNQTSMYLCASSSLTGGSEKLFFGSGTQLSVL.

J is TRBJ1-1 and V is TRBV14, with 7 bases fitting TRBD1. This CDR3 contains 15 residues. CDR1 and CDR2 from the germline V gene are SGHDN and FVKESK. J gave up 0 bases and V 4 bases, and 5 bases lay outside the gene matches. CDR3 amino acids: CASSLLGTVNTEAFF. The CDR3 DNA reads as TGTGCCAGCAGCCTTTTAGGGACAGTGAACACTGAAGCTTTCTTT.

This chain uses TRBV7-2 with TRBJ2-2; tentatively, D is TRBD1 (6 bases). V shed 5 bases and J shed 3 bases, with 10 bases lying between them. CDR3 length: 14 amino acids. Germline loops: CDR1 SGHTA, CDR2 FQGNSA. CDR3 protein: CASSQDRYTGELFF. The CDR3, as DNA: TGTGCCAGCAGCCAGGACAGATACACCGGGGAGCTGTTTTTT.